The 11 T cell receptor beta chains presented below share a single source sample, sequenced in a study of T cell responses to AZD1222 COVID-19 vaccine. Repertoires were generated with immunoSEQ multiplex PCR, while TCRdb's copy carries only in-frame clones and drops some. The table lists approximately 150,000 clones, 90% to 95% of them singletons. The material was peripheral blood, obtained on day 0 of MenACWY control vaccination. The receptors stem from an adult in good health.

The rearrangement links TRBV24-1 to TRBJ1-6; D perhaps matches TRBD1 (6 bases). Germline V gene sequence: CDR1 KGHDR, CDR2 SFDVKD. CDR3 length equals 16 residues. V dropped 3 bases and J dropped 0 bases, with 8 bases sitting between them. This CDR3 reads CATSDGQSSYNSPLHF. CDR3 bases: TGTGCCACCAGTGATGGACAGAGCTCCTATAATTCACCCCTCCACTTT.

This CDR3 is CASSPEAARAYEQYF. The CDR3 bases are TGCGCCAGCAGCCCGGAGGCGGCCCGGGCGTACGAGCAGTACTTC. This rearrangement joins TRBV5-1 to TRBJ2-7; D possibly corresponds to TRBD2 (5 bases). V was trimmed by 4 bases and J by 4 bases, leaving 18 bases between them. Germline values: CDR1 SGHRS, CDR2 YFSETQ. This CDR3 is 15 amino acids long.

DNA of the CDR3: TGTGCCACCAGTGACTCGGCGAATGAGCAGTTCTTC. Its translation is CATSDSANEQFF. The chain employs TRBV24-1 and TRBJ2-1; D is uncertain. This CDR3 is 12 amino acids long. The germline gives CDR1 KGHDR, CDR2 SFDVKD. V shed 4 bases and J shed 7 bases, with 7 bases lying between them.

The CDR3 region has the DNA TGCAGCTCCACCCCGGCTAGCGGGAGATACAATGAGCAGTTCTTC. As protein: CSSTPASGRYNEQFF. V is TRBV29-1 and J is TRBJ2-1; TRBD2 aligns across 10 bases. The CDR3 runs to 15 residues. Trimming took 8 bases from V and 4 from J; bases not matched to a gene: 11. Per germline, CDR1 SQVTM and CDR2 ANQGSEA.

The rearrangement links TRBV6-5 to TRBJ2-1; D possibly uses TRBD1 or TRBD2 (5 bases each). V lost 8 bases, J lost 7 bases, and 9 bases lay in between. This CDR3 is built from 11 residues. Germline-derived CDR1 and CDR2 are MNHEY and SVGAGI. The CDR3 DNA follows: TGTGCCAGCGGGGGTTTTAATGAGCAGTTCTTC. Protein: CASGGFNEQFF.

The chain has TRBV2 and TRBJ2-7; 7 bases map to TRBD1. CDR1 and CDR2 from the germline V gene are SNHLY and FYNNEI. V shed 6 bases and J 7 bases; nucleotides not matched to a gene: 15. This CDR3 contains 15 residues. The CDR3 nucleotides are TGTGCCAGCAGAGGGTATGAGACAGGGTTCGGGGAGCAGTACTTC. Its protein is CASRGYETGFGEQYF.

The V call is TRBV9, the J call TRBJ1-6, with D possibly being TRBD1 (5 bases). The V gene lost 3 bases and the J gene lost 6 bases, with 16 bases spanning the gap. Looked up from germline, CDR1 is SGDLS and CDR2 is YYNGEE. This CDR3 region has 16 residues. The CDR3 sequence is CASSEGSGQANSPLHF. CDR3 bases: TGTGCCAGCAGCGAGGGGAGCGGGCAGGCTAATTCACCCCTCCACTTT.

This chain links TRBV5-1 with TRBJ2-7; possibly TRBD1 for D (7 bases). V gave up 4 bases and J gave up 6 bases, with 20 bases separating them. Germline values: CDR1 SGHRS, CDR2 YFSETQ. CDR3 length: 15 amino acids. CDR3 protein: CASSRTTGESSEQYF. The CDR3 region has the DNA TGCGCCAGCAGCCGGACTACAGGGGAGAGTAGCGAGCAGTACTTC.

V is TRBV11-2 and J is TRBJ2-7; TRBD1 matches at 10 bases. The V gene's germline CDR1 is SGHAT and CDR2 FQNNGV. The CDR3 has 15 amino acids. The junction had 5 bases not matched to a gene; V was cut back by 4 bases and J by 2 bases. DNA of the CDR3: TGTGCCAGCAGCTATTCCGGGACAGGGGCCTACGAGCAGTACTTC. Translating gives CASSYSGTGAYEQYF.

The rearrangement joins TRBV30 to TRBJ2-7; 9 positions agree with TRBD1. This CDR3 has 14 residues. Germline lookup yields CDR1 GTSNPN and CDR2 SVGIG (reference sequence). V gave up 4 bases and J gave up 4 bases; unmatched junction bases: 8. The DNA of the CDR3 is TGTGCCTGGACTAGAGGGACAGGGATTTACGAGCAGTACTTC. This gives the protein CAWTRGTGIYEQYF.

CDR3 DNA: TGTGCCAGCAGCTTGTATCACGGGACGGACTATGGCTACACCTTC. Encoded protein: CASSLYHGTDYGYTF. V usage is TRBV7-3 and J usage is TRBJ1-2; TRBD1 is a possible D gene (5 bases). This CDR3 contains 15 residues. The ends were cut back, 3 bases at V and 3 bases at J, with 14 bases in the middle. Germline V gives CDR1 SGHTA, CDR2 FQGTGA. The full variable domain, its missing parts supplied by reference TRBV7-3 and TRBJ1-2, is GAGVSQTPSNKVTEKGKYVELRCDPISGHTALYWYRQSLGQGPEFLIYFQGTGAADDSGLPNDRFFAVRPEGSVSTLKIQRTERGDSAVYLCASSLYHGTDYGYTFGSGTRLTVV.